This T cell receptor beta chain comes out of a study of CD8 T cells in Susac syndrome (dated by TCRdb to about 2019). Context from the whole study: Whether CD8+ T cell activation and differentiation in Susac syndrome was antigen driven was tested using repertoire sequencing. CD8+ T cell repertoire clonality was compared between more than 9 healthy donors, roughly 14 Susac syndrome patients and some 15 multiple sclerosis patients. Broader findings and caveats from the paper: The number of individuals in the TCR sequencing and HLA analysis was recognized as being relatively small.

RNA was extracted with the RNeasy kit and 0.5 to 1 ug was reverse transcribed using random hexamers. The immunoSEQ multiplex PCR assay, which covers 54 Vbeta and 13 Jbeta segments, was used to amplify TCR beta CDR3 regions. PCR amplification bias was corrected using a synthetic template baseline for primer optimization and computational correction. The published analysis was carried out like this. Reads were annotated to V, D and J genes per IMGT and analyzed with immunoSEQ Analyzer, keeping only productive sequences. Clonality was computed as one minus Shannon entropy normalized by log2 of the number of productive unique sequences. For each patient and control, public and private clones were evaluated within the 100 most prevalent clones. Clones were defined as Susac-specific if absent from the healthy and MS cohorts, from roughly 1,100 published viral clones and from other ImmuneACCESS disease sequences. Through fastp at Q25 and MiXCR, TCRdb rebuilt clones from the public reads, retaining in-frame beta chains. Rows with a matching CDR3 protein are joined into one entry that keeps the most common DNA and genes. Here the V and J calls rest on TCRdb's processing, not on the authors' analysis. The sample table lists around 270,000 distinct CDR3 sequences, over 75% of them with a count of one. Around 0.2% of the sample goes to the ten largest clones.

About this clonotype itself: Its antigen is not yet known. Per-base quality was not reported, and no clone a single base away is much larger than it.

The germline V gene (reference sequence) provides CDR1 LNHNV and CDR2 YYDKDF. The CDR3 covers 18 residues, taking in both the cysteine and the phenylalanine. Kept here is only the CDR3 DNA, which spans 54 bases and is read in frame from base 1. V is cut by 0 bases and J by 0 bases, and the space between the germline ends is 14 bases. Peripheral blood CD8+ and CD4+ T cells from healthy donors, Susac syndrome patients and multiple sclerosis patients were profiled by high-throughput TCR beta sequencing. The multiple sclerosis controls were treatment-naive patients whose relapsing-remitting disease, either stable or active, fulfilled the revised McDonald criteria. Bulk CD8+ and CD4+ T cells were purified by magnetic negative isolation, while CD8+ TEMRA cells were enriched using FACS. Blood was collected in EDTA tubes and processed within 24 hours, with PBMCs isolated through density gradient centrifugation. PBMCs intended for TCR sequencing were cryopreserved in liquid nitrogen and were subsequently thawed in a 37 degrees C water bath. The sorted or isolated CD4+, CD8+ and CD8+ TEMRA cells had a purity of 90% or higher.

The sequence joins TRBV15 to TRBJ1-4; the D gene assignment is ambiguous. Material for sequencing was CD8+ T cells from PBMCs. This sequence originates from a human donor with multiple sclerosis. The DNA reads as follows: TGTGCCACCAGCAGAGATTTGTTTGCGCCCGCAACTAATGAAAAACTGTTTTTT. This is translated as CATSRDLFAPATNEKLFF.